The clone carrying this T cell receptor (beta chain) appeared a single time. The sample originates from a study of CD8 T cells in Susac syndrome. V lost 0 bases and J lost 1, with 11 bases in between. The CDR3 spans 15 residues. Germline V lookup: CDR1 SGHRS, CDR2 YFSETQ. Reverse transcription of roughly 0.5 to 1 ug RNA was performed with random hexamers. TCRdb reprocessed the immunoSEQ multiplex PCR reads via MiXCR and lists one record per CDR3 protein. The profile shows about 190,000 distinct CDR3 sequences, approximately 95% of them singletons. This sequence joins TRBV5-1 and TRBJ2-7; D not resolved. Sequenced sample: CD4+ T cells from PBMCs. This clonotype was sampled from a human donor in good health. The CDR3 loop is CASSLAVGTSYEQYF. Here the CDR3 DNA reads TGCGCCAGCAGCTTGGCCGTAGGCACTTCCTACGAGCAGTACTTC.